The clone carrying this T cell receptor beta chain came up many times. What it binds is unknown. This sample stems from a study of CD8 T cells in ankylosing spondylitis. Findings and limits, study-wide: Past studies reported some motif variants in reactive arthritis synovial fluid and blood. There was a TCR beta motif, made of several highly homologous variants, that appeared characteristic of ankylosing spondylitis blood. As reported, disease-linked clones showed significant enrichment in matched ankylosing spondylitis synovial fluid.

Each TCR beta library was made by quantitative 5'-RACE that incorporated molecular barcodes. TCRdb re-derived calls from the 5' RACE reads in MiXCR, one entry per CDR3 protein. The sample consists of just over 300,000 distinct CDR3 sequences, roughly 20% of them appearing once. This CDR3 is 16 amino acids long. With V trimmed by 0 bases and J by 6 bases, 5 bases remained unmatched. CDR1 is SGHTA and CDR2 is FQGNSA in the germline V gene. What was sequenced was blood, either unsorted or a sorted T cell fraction (not recorded which). The genes are TRBV7-2 and TRBJ2-1; 10 positions agree with TRBD2. This clonotype was obtained from a female donor with ankylosing spondylitis or in good health (not recorded which). CDR3 in amino acids: CASSLAPAGGLNEQFF. In DNA form, the CDR3 reads TGTGCCAGCAGCTTAGCGCCAGCGGGAGGGCTCAATGAGCAGTTCTTC.